The 21 T cell receptor beta chains listed next were all sequenced from one sample in a study of T and B cells in COVID-19 patients (dated by TCRdb to 2019 to 2021). TRB repertoires were amplified using roughly 240-550 ng of genomic DNA isolated from blood. The sequencer listed for this sample is Illumina MiSeq. Multiplex PCR with BIOMED2 TRB-A/B primer pools was used to amplify the TRB rearrangements. TCRdb took the public reads, trimmed them with fastp at Q25, ran MiXCR for clone calling and kept in-frame beta chains. Each CDR3 protein gets just one entry, which takes the most common genes and DNA from the rows behind it. For this sample the table gives fewer than 15,000 distinct CDR3 sequences, of which over 25% were detected only once. The ten largest clones represent roughly 4% of the sample. Material: blood. These receptors came from a human donor who had recovered from COVID-19.

This clonotype was counted at least ten times. The chain couples TRBV24-1 to TRBJ2-1, with a tentative D call TRBD1 (6 bases). Germline V gives CDR1 KGHDR, CDR2 SFDVKD. The CDR3 is 13 amino acids. The V gene lost 7 bases and the J gene lost 1 base, with 7 bases spanning the gap. In DNA, the CDR3 is TGTGCCACCAGGGGACAATCCTACAATGAGCAGTTCTTC. Translating it yields CATRGQSYNEQFF.

The gene calls are TRBV10-3 and TRBJ2-7; 7 bases align to TRBD1. After removal of 3 bases from V and 5 bases from J, the junction contained 10 bases not matched to a gene. Germline V gene data show CDR1 as ENHRY and CDR2 as SYGVKD. The CDR3 is made up of 15 amino acids. The CDR3 DNA is TGTGCCATCAGTGAAAGTACAGGGGCAAAGCACGAGCAGTACTTC. Its translation is CAISESTGAKHEQYF.

This clonotype is categorized as medium-sized. This chain links TRBV19 with TRBJ1-4, with D perhaps TRBD1 (6 bases). Per the germline V gene, CDR1 is LNHDA and CDR2 is SQIVND (reference sequence). The CDR3 extends over 15 amino acids. The V and J ends lost 4 bases and 3 bases respectively, with 12 bases between them. Here the CDR3 DNA reads TGTGCCAGTAGTAACTCCGGGACATCTAATGAAAAACTGTTTTTT. As protein: CASSNSGTSNEKLFF.

This clonotype was found once. This CDR3 is CASRGLGGHTQYF. DNA of the CDR3: TGTGCCAGCAGGGGCCTCGGGGGGCATACGCAGTATTTT. The chain couples TRBV25-1 to TRBJ2-3; D may be TRBD2 (7 bases). V lost 6 bases and J lost 7, with 14 bases in between. Germline CDR1 MGHDK, CDR2 SYGVNS. The CDR3 contains 13 residues.

This clonotype was counted once. The rearrangement joins TRBV12-3 or TRBV12-4 to TRBJ2-3, with 12 bases aligning to TRBD2. The junction had 6 bases not matched to a gene; V was cut back by 4 bases and J by 1 base. The CDR3 loop spans 17 amino acids. For the CDR3, the DNA is TGTGCCAGCAGTTGGACTAGCGGGGCGGATGGCACAGATACGCAGTATTTT. This translates into CASSWTSGADGTDTQYF.

V is TRBV10-2 and J is TRBJ2-2, with D possibly TRBD2 on 6 matching bases. The CDR3 is made up of 13 amino acids. Germline V gene data show CDR1 as WSHSY and CDR2 as SAAADI. Trimming removed 2 bases at V and 7 bases at J, with 8 bases between. The CDR3 DNA is TGCGCCAGCAGTGAGGGGCGGGGCGGGGAGCTGTTTTTT. Residues: CASSEGRGGELFF.

J is TRBJ1-5 and V is TRBV20-1, with D tentatively TRBD1 (5 bases). Trimming left V 4 bases short and J 6 bases short, with 13 bases between. Germline CDR1 is DFQATT and CDR2 is SNEGSKA (reference sequence). The CDR3 consists of 13 residues. CDR3 DNA sequence: TGCAGTGCTATTGGGGGGGAAACTCAGCCCCAGCATTTT. Translation: CSAIGGETQPQHF.

This clonotype is medium-sized in the sample. This rearrangement joins TRBV5-6 to TRBJ2-1, with D perhaps matching TRBD2 (6 bases). V was pared by 0 bases and J by 12 bases, with 10 bases between. Germline values: CDR1 SGHDT, CDR2 YYEEEE. The CDR3 is made up of 12 amino acids. The CDR3 here is CASSLVAGLQFF. CDR3 nucleotides: TGTGCCAGCAGCTTGGTTGCGGGGTTGCAGTTCTTC.

The chain couples TRBV20-1 to TRBJ2-1; 7 bases are shared with TRBD2. CDR1 and CDR2 (germline): DFQATT, SNEGSKA (reference sequence). This CDR3 comprises 13 residues. In nucleotides, the CDR3 is TGCAGGGCCAGCGGGGAAAATATCAATGAGCAGTTCTTC. Encoded protein: CRASGENINEQFF.

The chain has TRBV11-2 and TRBJ2-1, with D possibly matching TRBD2 (5 bases). The germline gives CDR1 SGHAT, CDR2 FQNNGV. Trimming removed 8 bases from V and 9 bases from J, with 11 bases in between. The CDR3 length is 11 residues. The CDR3 region is CASGRAAEQFF. CDR3 in DNA: TGTGCCAGCGGAAGAGCGGCTGAGCAGTTCTTC.

In this sample, this clonotype is medium-sized (0.01 to 0.1%). The chain combines TRBV6-5 with TRBJ2-3, with D possibly being TRBD1 (5 bases). V lost 5 bases, J lost 0 bases, and 6 bases lay in between. The germline CDR1 and CDR2 sequences are MNHEY and SVGAGI. The length of the CDR3 is 13 residues. The CDR3 bases are TGTGCCAGCAGTCAGGGTAGCACAGATACGCAGTATTTT. Its translation: CASSQGSTDTQYF.

Only a few counts were recorded for this clonotype. The rearrangement links TRBV19 to TRBJ1-2; TRBD1 is a possible D gene (5 bases). The CDR3 consists of 12 residues. Germline V gene lookup returns CDR1 LNHDA and CDR2 SQIVND (reference sequence). Here the CDR3 DNA reads TGTGCTCCGGCAGGGTTAGGGTATGGCTACACCTTC. This translates into CAPAGLGYGYTF.

This clonotype has just a few counts. CDR3 sequence reads: CSADPGLADNTGELFF. As DNA, the CDR3 is TGCAGTGCTGACCCCGGACTAGCGGATAACACCGGGGAGCTGTTTTTT. V is TRBV20-1 and J is TRBJ2-2; TRBD2 agrees at 10 bases. The CDR3 spans 16 residues. Germline assignment: CDR1 DFQATT and CDR2 SNEGSKA (reference sequence). Trimming removed 5 bases from V and 2 bases from J; junction bases left unmatched: 8.

The rearrangement links TRBV20-1 to TRBJ1-1; 8 bases align to TRBD1. Unmatched junction bases numbered 3, after V lost 3 bases and J lost 6 bases. Germline CDR1 and CDR2: DFQATT and SNEGSKA (reference sequence). The CDR3 covers 12 residues. CDR3 amino acids: CSARQTGAEAFF. Here the CDR3 DNA reads TGCAGTGCTAGGCAGACAGGGGCTGAAGCTTTCTTT.

The CDR3 is CATSDRNPGQASNEQFF. The CDR3 DNA reads TGTGCCACCAGTGACCGAAACCCGGGACAGGCGAGCAATGAGCAGTTCTTC. The chain recombines TRBV24-1 with TRBJ2-1; 8 bases line up with TRBD1. The CDR3 is made up of 17 amino acids. CDR1 and CDR2 (germline): KGHDR, SFDVKD. The J segment lost 6 bases and the V segment lost 4 bases, leaving 13 bases of the junction unmatched.

The gene calls are TRBV20-1 and TRBJ2-2; 8 nucleotides align to TRBD2. V shed 4 bases, J shed 6 bases, and the junction held 4 bases outside the gene matches. Germline CDR1 reads DFQATT; CDR2 reads SNEGSKA (reference sequence). The length of the CDR3 is 13 residues. CDR3 sequence reads: CSAKSGGPGELFF. Here the CDR3 DNA reads TGCAGTGCTAAGTCGGGAGGGCCCGGGGAGCTGTTTTTT.

V is TRBV15 and J is TRBJ1-5, with 8 positions matching TRBD1. The CDR3 spans 17 residues. Germline V gives CDR1 LNHNV, CDR2 YYDKDF (reference sequence). The junction had 9 bases not matched to a gene; V was cut back by 5 bases and J by 0 bases. DNA of the CDR3: TGTGCCACCAGCGGCCCCCGGGACAGGAATAGCAATCAGCCCCAGCATTTT. Encoded protein: CATSGPRDRNSNQPQHF. Variable domain in full (rest from reference TRBV15 and TRBJ1-5): DAMVIQNPRYQVTQFGKPVTLSCSQTLNHNVMYWYQQKSSQAPKLLFHYYDKDFNNEADTPDNFQSRRPNTSFCFLDIRSPGLGDTAMYLCATSGPRDRNSNQPQHFGDGTRLSIL.

This clonotype is medium-sized (0.01 to 0.1%) in the sample. V gene TRBV6-5 combines with J gene TRBJ1-6; 8 nucleotides align to TRBD1. Trimming at V came to 2 bases and at J to 6 bases, leaving 3 bases not matched to a gene. CDR1 is MNHEY, CDR2 SVGAGI, per germline. The CDR3 is 15 residues long. CDR3: CASSYLDRVNSPLHF. The DNA for the CDR3 is TGTGCCAGCAGTTACCTGGACAGGGTTAATTCACCCCTCCACTTT.

V usage is TRBV10-1 and J usage is TRBJ2-7, with 8 bases fitting TRBD1. The germline CDR1 and CDR2 sequences are WNHNN and SYGVQD (reference sequence). The CDR3 totals 12 residues. J was trimmed by 2 bases and V by 9 bases; bases with no gene match: 3. Here the CDR3 reads CARLGQAYEQYF. For the CDR3, the DNA is TGCGCCAGACTGGGACAGGCCTACGAGCAGTACTTC.

The J gene is TRBJ2-2, the V gene TRBV19; 12 bases agree with TRBD1. The CDR3 spans 15 residues. J lost 4 bases, V lost 5 bases, and 2 bases had no gene match. Per the germline V gene, CDR1 is LNHDA and CDR2 is SQIVND (reference sequence). CDR3: CASSWGQGATGELFF. The CDR3 DNA reads as TGTGCCAGTAGTTGGGGACAGGGGGCCACCGGGGAGCTGTTTTTT.

By sample share, this clonotype is medium-sized. The rearrangement uses TRBV19 and TRBJ1-1; 7 bases align to TRBD1. The germline gives CDR1 LNHDA, CDR2 SQIVND (reference sequence). This CDR3 comprises 13 residues. The ends lost 7 bases at V and 1 base at J; junction bases unmatched: 3. The CDR3 protein is CASKDRSNTEAFF. The CDR3 region has the DNA TGTGCCAGTAAGGACAGGTCGAACACTGAAGCTTTCTTT.